Below are 5 T cell receptor beta chains sequenced from a single sample in a study of control samples from healthy donors and cancer patients (dated by TCRdb to about 2020). Receptor amplification or capture employed the immunoSEQ multiplex PCR assay. The source is immuneACCESS, and TCRdb retained only in-frame sequences with V and J called. Part of the clones is not carried over; for the studies checked, unresolved V genes explain less than half of this, and the remainder is unexplained. Across this sample there are about 160,000 clones, with around 94% seen only once. The leading ten clones occupy 11% to 15% of the sample. Source material: PBMCs. These receptor sequences come from a man in his sixties with colorectal cancer.

This chain links TRBV7-7 with TRBJ1-2, with 7 bases fitting TRBD1. The germline gives CDR1 SSHAT, CDR2 FNYEAQ (reference sequence). The CDR3 is 15 residues long. V gave up 1 base and J gave up 1 base; unmatched junction bases: 3. The CDR3 region has the DNA TGTGCCAGCAGCTTAGAGGGGGCCCATAACTATGGCTACACCTTC. Translated, it gives CASSLEGAHNYGYTF.

The J gene is TRBJ1-6, the V gene TRBV5-4, with D perhaps matching TRBD1 (5 bases). Germline-derived CDR1 and CDR2 are SGHNT and YYREEE (reference sequence). The CDR3 runs 13 residues. Trimming cost V 4 bases and J 14 bases, with 16 bases left between them. The DNA of the CDR3 is TGTGCCAGCAGCCGGGACTCTCTGGGGTCCCTCCACTTT. Amino acid sequence: CASSRDSLGSLHF.

This clone has a single count. The chain employs TRBV18 and TRBJ2-1; D unresolved. This CDR3 has 13 amino acids. Germline assignment: CDR1 KGHSH and CDR2 LQKENI. Trimming shortened V by 0 bases and J by 7 bases, and 7 bases separated the two germline ends. Written as DNA, the CDR3 is TGTGCCAGCTCACCACCAGGGCGGAATGAGCAGTTCTTC. Encoded protein: CASSPPGRNEQFF.

This chain joins TRBV6-6 and TRBJ2-7; no clear D. Deletions cut 7 bases from V and 6 bases from J, with 19 bases between. Germline CDR1 is MNHNY and CDR2 is SVGAGI (reference sequence). CDR3 length equals 14 residues. CDR3 coding DNA: TGTGCCAGCAATTCGGATCTAGTAGGTGTCGAGCAGTACTTC. It yields the protein CASNSDLVGVEQYF.

The chain joins TRBV10-3 to TRBJ1-1; D unresolved. Trimming shortened V by 6 bases and J by 0 bases, and 14 bases separated the two germline ends. CDR3 length: 15 amino acids. From germline, CDR1 is ENHRY and CDR2 SYGVKD. The CDR3 DNA reads as TGTGCCATCAGGGGAGGTCCGGCGATGAACACTGAAGCTTTCTTT. Translated, it gives CAIRGGPAMNTEAFF.